The sequence of this TCR beta chain was determined in a study of blood T cell repertoires in COVID-19 (dated by TCRdb to the early 2020s). General notes on the study: Collaborator samples came from the United States, Italy and Spain and covered acute and convalescent phases of COVID-19. The prospective study material was composed of cDNA or gDNA derived from T cells, B-cell-depleted T cells, or PBMCs. Nearly every sample came with metadata listing a de-identified subject ID, COVID-19 status, age in years and sex. The dataset comprised deeply sampled blood TCRbeta repertoires from subjects exposed to, actively infected with, or recovered from COVID-19. The repertoires were released in a freely available public database meant as a resource for research on the immune response to SARS-CoV-2. HLA class I and class II types, where available, came from metadata supplied by the sample provider rather than from assay-based typing. The samples were drawn from the first 160 participants of the ongoing ImmuneRACE study and from some 1,300 subjects provided by 6 global collaborators.

The immunoSEQ Assay, a bias-controlled multiplex PCR, was used to amplify TCRbeta CDR3 regions from genomic DNA. The study's processing was this. The number of nucleated cells in each sample was estimated from the amplification of reference gene primers within the assay. To quantify the absolute abundance of each unique TCRbeta CDR3 rearrangement, sequence reads were collapsed and filtered. For each sample, productive Simpson clonality was calculated as the square root of Simpson's diversity index over productive rearrangements. In its TCRdb copy, this immuneACCESS table keeps in-frame sequences only and misses some clones. Where compared with another copy, unresolved V genes explain less than half of these, and the others have no known cause. V, J and clone size were drawn from that table, and D and trimming were deduced from the DNA. Across this sample there are tens of thousands of clones, with roughly 80% seen only once. Of the sample, more than 4.5% is held by the ten largest clones.

Comments on this clone: The antigen this receptor binds is unknown. No quality values exist for individual bases; no much larger clone is one base distant.

Each collaborating institution followed its own protocols to collect whole blood in K2EDTA tubes. Collaborator samples were shipped for TCRbeta analysis as frozen whole blood, isolated PBMCs, or DNA extracted from either sample type. What the study reported, not specific to this receptor: The quantity of clinical and demographic metadata differed by source and by participant and was supplied without curation.

The sample comprised peripheral blood. The receptor comes from a woman aged 80 or older with active or convalescent COVID-19.

The CDR3 loop reads CASSHSTARGTSADEQYF. The nucleotide sequence reads as follows: TGTGCCAGCAGCCACTCGACTGCGCGGGGGACTAGCGCCGACGAGCAGTACTTC. The rearrangement joined TRBV3-1 (or the pseudogene TRBV3-2) to TRBJ2-7, with 10 junctional bases fitting TRBD2. For CDR1 and CDR2, the germline V gene (reference sequence) lists LGHDT and YNNKEL. The germline V and J ends show losses of 3 bases and 5 bases respectively, and no gene match explains 16 bases of the junction. Spanning cysteine to phenylalanine, the CDR3 consists of 18 amino acids. Only CDR3 DNA is held: 54 bases, read in frame from base 1.